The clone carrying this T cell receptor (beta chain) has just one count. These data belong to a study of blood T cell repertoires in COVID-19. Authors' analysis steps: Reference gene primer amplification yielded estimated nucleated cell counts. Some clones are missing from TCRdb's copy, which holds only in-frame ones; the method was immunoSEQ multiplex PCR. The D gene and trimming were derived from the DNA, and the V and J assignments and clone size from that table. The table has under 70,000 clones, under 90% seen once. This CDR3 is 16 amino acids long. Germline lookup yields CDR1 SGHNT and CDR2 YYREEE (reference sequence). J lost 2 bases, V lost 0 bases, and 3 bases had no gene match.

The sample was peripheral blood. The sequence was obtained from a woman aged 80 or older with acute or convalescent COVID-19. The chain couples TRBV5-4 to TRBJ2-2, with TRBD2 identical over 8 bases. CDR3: CASSLASGGNTGELFF. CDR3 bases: TGTGCCAGCAGCTTGGCCAGCGGGGGTAACACCGGGGAGCTGTTTTTT.